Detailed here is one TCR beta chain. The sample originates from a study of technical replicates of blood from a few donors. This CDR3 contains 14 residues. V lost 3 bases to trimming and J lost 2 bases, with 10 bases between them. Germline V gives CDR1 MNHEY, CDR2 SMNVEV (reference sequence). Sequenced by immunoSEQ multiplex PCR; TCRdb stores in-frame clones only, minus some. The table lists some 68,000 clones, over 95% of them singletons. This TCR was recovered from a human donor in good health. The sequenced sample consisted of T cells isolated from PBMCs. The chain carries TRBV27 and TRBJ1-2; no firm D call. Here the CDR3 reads CASSFDGLNYGYTF. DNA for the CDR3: TGTGCCAGCAGTTTCGATGGACTGAACTATGGCTACACCTTC.